The entry below gives a single T cell receptor (beta chain) sequence along with its context. What it binds is not known. This record belongs to a study of T cells in localized non-small cell lung cancer. Study-wide results and caveats: Maximal T cell clonality occurred in uninvolved adjacent lung, with tumor ranking below it.

Assay used: immunoSEQ multiplex PCR; TCRdb lists only in-frame clones, some missing. The sample has about 77,000 clones, 70% to 90% seen once. The CDR3 is 13 residues long. Trimming pared 6 bases from V and 4 bases from J, leaving 9 bases between. The germline V gene has CDR1 PRHDT and CDR2 FYEKMQ (reference sequence). V usage is TRBV13 and J usage is TRBJ1-4; D perhaps matches TRBD1 (5 bases). The sequence was collected from a woman aged 40-70 years with stage I squamous cell lung carcinoma. The specimen was peripheral blood, collected before any cancer treatment. The CDR3 is CASRGTNNEKLFF. DNA of the CDR3: TGTGCCAGCAGAGGGACCAATAATGAAAAACTGTTTTTT.